This TCR beta chain was obtained from a study of blood T cell repertoires in COVID-19. V was trimmed by 5 bases and J by 5 bases, leaving 12 bases between them. The CDR3 covers 12 residues. Per germline, CDR1 GTSNPN and CDR2 SVGIG (reference sequence). The authors' processing: Reference gene primer amplification gave estimated nucleated cell counts. The assay was immunoSEQ multiplex PCR, and TCRdb's table has in-frame clones only and misses some. V, J and clone size are those of that table, while D and trimming were read from the DNA. The table has 100,000 to 150,000 clones, about 80% seen once. The V call is TRBV30, the J call TRBJ2-5, with D tentatively TRBD1 (7 bases). The sample comprised peripheral blood. The receptor was isolated from a man aged 40-49 years with active or convalescent COVID-19. The CDR3 spells CAWGGGWETQYF. DNA for the CDR3: TGTGCCTGGGGAGGGGGCTGGGAGACCCAGTACTTC.